This T cell receptor (beta chain) was profiled in a study of patients and donors after allogeneic stem cell transplantation. V shed 4 bases and J shed 0 bases, with 11 bases lying between them. The CDR3 is 15 amino acids. CDR1 SGHNT and CDR2 YYREEE come from the germline V gene (reference sequence). This clonotype has ten or more counts. MiXCR was run by TCRdb on the RT-PCR reads, yielding one entry per CDR3 protein. The data contain tens of thousands of distinct CDR3 sequences, approximately 5.2% of them singletons. The material sequenced was blood, either unsorted or a sorted T cell fraction (not recorded which). The TCR originated in a human donor who was either an allogeneic HSCT recipient or a stem cell or donor lymphocyte infusion donor (not recorded which). It is not recorded whose cells these are; they may come from a transplant donor. V and J are TRBV5-4 and TRBJ2-1, with D tentatively TRBD2 (6 bases). CDR3 nucleotides: TGTGCCAGCAGCACGGGGGTTAGCTCCTACAATGAGCAGTTCTTC. Translation: CASSTGVSSYNEQFF.